These T cell receptor beta chains were read from a single sample in a study of prognosis after radiotherapy for stage I lung cancer. TCRdb itself ran the multiplex PCR reads through MiXCR, one entry per CDR3 protein. The sample holds roughly 30,000 distinct CDR3 sequences; less than 40% are singletons and the top ten take around a sixth. This material consisted of PBMCs, taken before or after stereotactic body radiation therapy (not recorded which). The receptors were sampled from a donor over 45 with non-small cell lung cancer. Both conserved end residues are part of each CDR3. Each record gives: D gene, clone size, J gene, CDR3 length, V gene, CDR3 DNA, CDR3 protein. The D gene is left open where the match is weak. Rows give clone size only sometimes, using once, few, many, or a class for an expanded clone.

>TRBD2|once|TRBJ2-2|16|TRBV2
TGTGCCAGCACTACTGGCGGGGGTACGAACACCGGGGAGCTGTTTTTT
CASTTGGGTNTGELFF
>-|many|TRBJ1-5|13|TRBV19
TGTGCCAGTAGTACCAACCCATCCGGCCCCCAGCATTTT
CASSTNPSGPQHF
>-|-|TRBJ2-3|13|TRBV12-3/TRBV12-4
TGTGCCAGCAGTTTATCTGACGGGAATACGCAGTATTTT
CASSLSDGNTQYF
>-|-|TRBJ2-7|15|TRBV11-2
TGTGCCAGCAGCTTACCGCGGGGAGCAACCTACGAGCAGTACTTC
CASSLPRGATYEQYF
>-|many|TRBJ1-1|14|TRBV27
TGTGCCAGCCAACCTGGGGCGGGGCTCACTGAAGCTTTCTTT
CASQPGAGLTEAFF
>TRBD2|many|TRBJ2-7|14|TRBV5-1
TGCGCCAGCGGCTTGAGCGGGAGTTACGACGAGCAGTACTTC
CASGLSGSYDEQYF
>-|many|TRBJ2-3|15|TRBV11-3
TGTGCCAGCAGCTACGGGACTCCGAGCGACGATACGCAGTATTTT
CASSYGTPSDDTQYF
>TRBD1|many|TRBJ1-2|14|TRBV10-2
TGCGCCAGCAGTGAGTCCCGGGACAGAGGTGGCTACACCTTC
CASSESRDRGGYTF
>TRBD1|-|TRBJ1-1|16|TRBV6-2/TRBV6-3
TGTGCCAGCAGTCCAGTGACAGGGTGTCGGGACACTGAAGCTTTCTTT
CASSPVTGCRDTEAFF
>-|-|TRBJ1-6|15|TRBV25-1
TGTGCCAGCAGTGAGGTAAGCTCCTATAATTCACCCCTCCACTTT
CASSEVSSYNSPLHF
>-|few|TRBJ2-3|16|TRBV20-1
TGCAGTGCCGCCCCAACGCTCGACGCTAGCACAGATACGCAGTATTTT
CSAAPTLDASTDTQYF
>-|many|TRBJ2-7|14|TRBV4-1
TGCGCCAGCAGCCAAGTAGGGGCTTCCTACGAGCAGTACTTC
CASSQVGASYEQYF
>TRBD1|-|TRBJ1-2|13|TRBV14
TGTGCCAGCAGCCAGACAGGGCCGGGTGGCTACACCTTC
CASSQTGPGGYTF
>-|many|TRBJ1-1|12|TRBV7-9
TGTGCCAGCAGCTTCGGGGGCCAGGGGGCTTTCTTT
CASSFGGQGAFF
>-|many|TRBJ2-5|17|TRBV25-1
TGTGCCAGCAGTGAATACTACGGGGACCGGATCTTTGAGACCCAGTACTTC
CASSEYYGDRIFETQYF
>-|many|TRBJ2-1|14|TRBV3-1
TGTGCCAGCAGCCAACCACGGACCAGCAATGAGCAGTTCTTC
CASSQPRTSNEQFF
>-|-|TRBJ2-2|14|TRBV20-1
TGCAGTGCTAAGAGGGGGTGGAACACCGGGGAGCTGTTTTTT
CSAKRGWNTGELFF
>-|many|TRBJ2-1|16|TRBV11-3
TGTGCCAGCAGCTTAAATCCAAGACGGGGCGACAATGAGCAGTTCTTC
CASSLNPRRGDNEQFF
>TRBD1|-|TRBJ1-5|14|TRBV6-1
TGTGTCAGCTCAGGGGGGTCCGCAAATCAGCCCCAGCATTTT
CVSSGGSANQPQHF
>-|many|TRBJ1-4|14|TRBV18
TGTGCCAGCTCACCTCAGGGGTTAGGTGAAAAACTGTTTTTT
CASSPQGLGEKLFF
>-|many|TRBJ1-4|13|TRBV30
TGTGCCTGGAGTGTAATCGGGAGAGAAAAACTGTTTTTT
CAWSVIGREKLFF
>TRBD1|many|TRBJ2-3|16|TRBV5-4
TGTGCCAGCAGCGCGTACTCAGCAGACAGGGGAGATACGCAGTATTTT
CASSAYSADRGDTQYF
>-|many|TRBJ2-5|14|TRBV28
TGTGCCAGCAGACCACCGCGGCTCCAAGAGACCCAGTACTTC
CASRPPRLQETQYF
>TRBD2|many|TRBJ2-1|15|TRBV10-2
TGCGCCAGCAGCGGGACTAGCGGGAGTAGCGATGAGCAGTTCTTC
CASSGTSGSSDEQFF
>TRBD1|many|TRBJ1-1|15|TRBV28
TGTGCCAGCAGTTTGACAGGACAGGTGAACACTGAAGCTTTCTTT
CASSLTGQVNTEAFF
>TRBD1|-|TRBJ1-2|15|TRBV19
TGTGCCAGTATTCCCCGGACAGGGGTTGGCGGTGGCTACACCTTC
CASIPRTGVGGGYTF
>TRBD2|-|TRBJ2-3|18|TRBV6-5
TGTGCCAGCAGTGCTCGACTAGCGGGGGGTTTTAGCACAGATACGCAGTATTTT
CASSARLAGGFSTDTQYF
>TRBD2|few|TRBJ2-7|18|TRBV20-1
TGCAGTGCTGCCTATGGGACTAGCGGGGGGGCGGGATTTCTCGAGCAGTACTTC
CSAAYGTSGGAGFLEQYF
>-|many|TRBJ1-2|13|TRBV28
TGTGCCAGCAGCTCCTCCGGATTCCGTAGCTACACCTTC
CASSSSGFRSYTF
>TRBD1|many|TRBJ1-6|17|TRBV3-1
TGTGCCAGCAGACTGGAGACAGGGGGCTCGGGAAATTCACCCCTCCACTTT
CASRLETGGSGNSPLHF
>-|-|TRBJ2-7|13|TRBV6-2/TRBV6-3
TGTGCCAGTATGACAAGGGGCTCCTACGAGCAGTACTTC
CASMTRGSYEQYF
>-|many|TRBJ2-7|14|TRBV15
TGTGCCACCAGCAGATCGGGCGTTACCTACGAGCAGTACTTC
CATSRSGVTYEQYF
>-|many|TRBJ2-3|13|TRBV29-1
TGCAGCGTTGAACCCGGAGGAGCAGATACGCAGTATTTT
CSVEPGGADTQYF
>-|many|TRBJ2-5|16|TRBV19
TGTGCCAGTAGTATAGATCCAGGGGTTTCACAAGAGACCCAGTACTTC
CASSIDPGVSQETQYF
>-|-|TRBJ2-5|15|TRBV5-6
TGTGCCAGCAGCCTCAAGGGTGGGCGGAGAGAGACCCAGTACTTC
CASSLKGGRRETQYF
>-|many|TRBJ1-1|13|TRBV19
TGTGCCAGTAGTATAGATGGTTTTACTGAAGCTTTCTTT
CASSIDGFTEAFF
>-|once|TRBJ2-1|11|TRBV5-1
TGCGCCAGCAGCCGGAGCCGTGAGCAGTTCTTC
CASSRSREQFF
>TRBD2|many|TRBJ2-3|15|TRBV6-4
TGTGCCAGCAGTGACTTCGGACTAGAATCAGATACGCAGTATTTT
CASSDFGLESDTQYF
>-|-|TRBJ1-1|14|TRBV10-3
TGTGCCATCAGTGGTGGACAGATGAACACTGAAGCTTTCTTT
CAISGGQMNTEAFF
>TRBD1|medium-sized|TRBJ1-6|14|TRBV20-1
TGCAGTGCTAGAGATAACAGGGGGCGTTCACCCCTCCACTTT
CSARDNRGRSPLHF
>-|many|TRBJ1-1|14|TRBV3-1
TGTGCCAGCAGGAAGGGTGACTCGGCCACTGAAGCTTTCTTT
CASRKGDSATEAFF
>TRBD2|-|TRBJ2-7|11|TRBV19
TGTGCCAGTGGGACGGGGGGCGAGCAGTACTTC
CASGTGGEQYF
>-|many|TRBJ1-2|16|TRBV4-1
TGCGCCAGCAGCCGTCGACAAGGAAACAATAACTATGGCTACACCTTC
CASSRRQGNNNYGYTF
>TRBD2|-|TRBJ2-5|16|TRBV5-4
TGTGCCAGCAGCTTGGTCGGGAGGGCCAAGGGAGAGACCCAGTACTTC
CASSLVGRAKGETQYF
>TRBD1|many|TRBJ1-2|14|TRBV5-1
TGCGCCAGCAGCTTGACAGGGGGCAATCGAGGCTACACCTTC
CASSLTGGNRGYTF
>TRBD1|many|TRBJ2-7|15|TRBV11-3
TGTGCCAGCAGCTTGGCCGGGACAGGGGCGTGGGAGCAGTACTTC
CASSLAGTGAWEQYF
>TRBD1|many|TRBJ2-1|13|TRBV5-1
TGCGCCAGCACCCGGGACAGTTACAATGAGCAGTTCTTC
CASTRDSYNEQFF
>TRBD2|many|TRBJ2-7|19|TRBV18
TGTGCCAGCTCACCAGATCCGGGGACTGGACTAGCGGGGATATACGAGCAGTACTTC
CASSPDPGTGLAGIYEQYF